This TCR beta chain was observed in a study of shared clonotypes between healthy human individuals. Study-wide findings and caveats: The diversity represented, both genetic and in exposure history, was limited by few donors. Expectations were that clonotype sharing among donors would be affected by sequencing depth. Blood alone was sampled, and tissue repertoires likely differ.

TCRdb's table, derived via immunoSEQ multiplex PCR, lists solely in-frame clones and lacks some. In the table there are 2,100,000 or so clones, around 95% of which are singletons. Trimming cost V 9 bases and J 8 bases; bases outside gene matches: 11. CDR1 is MNHNS and CDR2 is SASEGT in the germline V gene. The CDR3 is 14 residues long. A word on this clone: The antigen remains undetermined.

Sequencing was carried out using naive CD4+ T cells sorted from blood. Subset meaning: CD45RA+ positively selected. The TCR was taken from a young man in good health. The chain has TRBV6-1 and TRBJ1-4; TRBD1 matches at 8 bases. CDR3 DNA: TGTGCCAGTGGTACAGGGACAGGAGTAGAAAAACTGTTTTTT. It yields the protein CASGTGTGVEKLFF.